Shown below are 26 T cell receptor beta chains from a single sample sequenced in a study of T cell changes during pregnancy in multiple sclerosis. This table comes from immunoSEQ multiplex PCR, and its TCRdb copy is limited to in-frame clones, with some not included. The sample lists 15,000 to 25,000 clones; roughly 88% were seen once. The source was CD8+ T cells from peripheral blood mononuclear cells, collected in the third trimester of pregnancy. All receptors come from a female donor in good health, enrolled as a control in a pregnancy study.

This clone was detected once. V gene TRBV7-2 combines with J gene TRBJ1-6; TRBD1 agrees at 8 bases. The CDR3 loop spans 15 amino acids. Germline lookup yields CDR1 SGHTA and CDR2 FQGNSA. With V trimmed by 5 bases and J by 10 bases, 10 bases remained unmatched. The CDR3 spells CASSPITGGVSPLHF. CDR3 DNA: TGTGCCAGCAGCCCGATTACAGGGGGTGTCTCACCCCTCCACTTT.

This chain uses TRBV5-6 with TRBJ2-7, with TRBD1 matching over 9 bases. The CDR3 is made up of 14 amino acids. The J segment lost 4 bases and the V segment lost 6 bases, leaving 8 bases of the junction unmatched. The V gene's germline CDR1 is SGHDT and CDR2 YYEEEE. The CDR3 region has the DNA TGTGCCAGCACCCCGGGACAGGGTCATTACGAGCAGTACTTC. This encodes CASTPGQGHYEQYF.

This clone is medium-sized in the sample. DNA of the CDR3: TGCGCCAGCAGCCAACAGACAGGGGCCGGCACTGAAGCTTTCTTT. It codes for CASSQQTGAGTEAFF. The chain couples TRBV4-3 to TRBJ1-1, with TRBD1 identical over 8 bases. With 2 bases clipped from V and 4 bases from J, the junction kept 6 bases outside the gene matches. Germline V gives CDR1 LGHNA, CDR2 YSLEER. This CDR3 is built from 15 residues.

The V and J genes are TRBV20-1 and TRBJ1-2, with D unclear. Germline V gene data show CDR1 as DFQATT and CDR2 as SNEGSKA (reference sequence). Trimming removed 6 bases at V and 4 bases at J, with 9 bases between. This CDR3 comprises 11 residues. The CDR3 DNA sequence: TGCAGTGCCCCGGGTCCCTATGGCTACACCTTC. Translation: CSAPGPYGYTF.

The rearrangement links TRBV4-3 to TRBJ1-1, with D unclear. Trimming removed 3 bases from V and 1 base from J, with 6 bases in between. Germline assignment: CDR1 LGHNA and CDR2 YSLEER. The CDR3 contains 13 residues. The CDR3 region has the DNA TGCGCCAGCAGCCACTGGGCGAACACTGAAGCTTTCTTT. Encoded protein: CASSHWANTEAFF.

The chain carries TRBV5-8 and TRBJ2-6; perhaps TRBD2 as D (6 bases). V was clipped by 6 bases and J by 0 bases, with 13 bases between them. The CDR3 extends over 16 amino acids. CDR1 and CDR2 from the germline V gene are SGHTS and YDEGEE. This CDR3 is CASIRAEGSGANVLTF. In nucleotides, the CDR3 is TGTGCCAGCATTCGAGCGGAGGGCTCTGGGGCCAACGTCCTGACTTTC.

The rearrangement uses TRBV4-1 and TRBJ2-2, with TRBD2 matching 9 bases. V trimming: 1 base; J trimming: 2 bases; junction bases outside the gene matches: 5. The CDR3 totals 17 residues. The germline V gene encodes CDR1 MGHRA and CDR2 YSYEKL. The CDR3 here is CASSQAGGLANTGELFF. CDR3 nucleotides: TGCGCCAGCAGCCAAGCCGGGGGACTAGCTAACACCGGGGAGCTGTTTTTT.

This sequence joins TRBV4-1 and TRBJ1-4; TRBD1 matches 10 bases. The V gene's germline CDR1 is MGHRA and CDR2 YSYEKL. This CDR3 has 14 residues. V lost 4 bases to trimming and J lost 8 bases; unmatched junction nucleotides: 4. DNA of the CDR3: TGCGCCAGCAGCCCTCGGGACAGGGGAGAAAAACTGTTTTTT. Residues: CASSPRDRGEKLFF.

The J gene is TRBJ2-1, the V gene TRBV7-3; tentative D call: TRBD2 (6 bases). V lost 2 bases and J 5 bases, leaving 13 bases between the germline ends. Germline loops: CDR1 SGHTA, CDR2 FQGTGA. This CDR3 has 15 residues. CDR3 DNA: TGTGCCAGCAGCTTAGAGGAGGGCCCTGACAATGAGCAGTTCTTC. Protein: CASSLEEGPDNEQFF. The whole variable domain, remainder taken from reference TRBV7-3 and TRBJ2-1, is GAGVSQTPSNKVTEKGKYVELRCDPISGHTALYWYRQSLGQGPEFLIYFQGTGAADDSGLPNDRFFAVRPEGSVSTLKIQRTERGDSAVYLCASSLEEGPDNEQFFGPGTRLTVL.

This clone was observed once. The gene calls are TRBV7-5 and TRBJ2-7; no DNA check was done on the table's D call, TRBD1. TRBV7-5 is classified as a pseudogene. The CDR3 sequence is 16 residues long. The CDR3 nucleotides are TGTGCCAGAAGCTCCGAGGGGACACCGGATTCCTACGAGCAGTACTTC. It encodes CARSSEGTPDSYEQYF.

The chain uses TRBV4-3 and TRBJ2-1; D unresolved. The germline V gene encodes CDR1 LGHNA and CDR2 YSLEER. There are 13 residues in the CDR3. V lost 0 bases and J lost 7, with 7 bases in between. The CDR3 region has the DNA TGCGCCAGCAGCCAAGATTCCAGGAATGAGCAGTTCTTC. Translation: CASSQDSRNEQFF.

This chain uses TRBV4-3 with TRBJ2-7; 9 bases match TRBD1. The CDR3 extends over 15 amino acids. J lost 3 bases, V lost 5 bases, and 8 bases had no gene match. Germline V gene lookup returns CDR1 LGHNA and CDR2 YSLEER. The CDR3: CASSTRTGEFYEQYF. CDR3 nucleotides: TGCGCCAGCAGCACGCGGACAGGGGAATTCTACGAGCAGTACTTC.

The CDR3 DNA follows: TGTGCCAGCTCACCACCGGAGCGAAGATACACCGGGGAGCTGTTTTTT. Its protein product is CASSPPERRYTGELFF. The chain employs TRBV18 and TRBJ2-2; D gene unclear. The CDR3 covers 16 residues. V lost 0 bases and J lost 3, with 11 bases in between. Per the germline V gene, CDR1 is KGHSH and CDR2 is LQKENI.

CDR3 amino acids: CASSLGAQEAFF. CDR3 in DNA: TGTGCCAGCAGCTTAGGGGCGCAGGAAGCTTTCTTT. The J gene is TRBJ1-1, the V gene TRBV11-2; no clear D. The CDR3 sequence is 12 residues long. The V end was cut by 1 base, the J end by 8 bases, with 8 bases between. Looked up from germline, CDR1 is SGHAT and CDR2 is FQNNGV. The full variable domain, in which reference TRBV11-2 and TRBJ1-1 provide the parts outside the CDR3, is EAGVAQSPRYKIIEKRQSVAFWCNPISGHATLYWYQQILGQGPKLLIQFQNNGVVDDSQLPKDRFSAERLKGVDSTLKIQPAKLEDSAVYLCASSLGAQEAFFGQGTRLTVV.

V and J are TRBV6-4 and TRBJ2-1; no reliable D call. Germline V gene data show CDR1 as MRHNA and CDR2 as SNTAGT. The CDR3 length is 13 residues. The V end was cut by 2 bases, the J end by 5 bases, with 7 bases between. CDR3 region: CASSDVPNNEQFF. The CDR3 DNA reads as TGTGCCAGCAGTGACGTCCCTAACAATGAGCAGTTCTTC.

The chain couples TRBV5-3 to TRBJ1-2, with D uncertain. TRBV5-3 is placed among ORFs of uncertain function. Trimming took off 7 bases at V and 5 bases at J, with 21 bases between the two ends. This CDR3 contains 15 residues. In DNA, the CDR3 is TGTGCCAGATTGCACCAGGTAGCGGGTTATTATGGCTACACCTTC. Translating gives CARLHQVAGYYGYTF.

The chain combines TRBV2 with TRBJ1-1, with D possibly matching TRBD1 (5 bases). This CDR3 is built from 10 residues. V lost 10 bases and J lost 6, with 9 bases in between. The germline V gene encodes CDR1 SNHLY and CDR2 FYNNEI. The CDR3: CATRGAEAFF. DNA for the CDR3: TGTGCCACACGGGGGGCTGAAGCTTTCTTT.

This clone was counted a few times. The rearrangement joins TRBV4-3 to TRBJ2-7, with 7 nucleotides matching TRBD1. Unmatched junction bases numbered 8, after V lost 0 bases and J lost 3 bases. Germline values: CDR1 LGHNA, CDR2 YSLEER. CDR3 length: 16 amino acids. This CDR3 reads CASSQEDQGVNYEQYF. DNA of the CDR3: TGCGCCAGCAGCCAAGAGGACCAGGGGGTGAACTACGAGCAGTACTTC.

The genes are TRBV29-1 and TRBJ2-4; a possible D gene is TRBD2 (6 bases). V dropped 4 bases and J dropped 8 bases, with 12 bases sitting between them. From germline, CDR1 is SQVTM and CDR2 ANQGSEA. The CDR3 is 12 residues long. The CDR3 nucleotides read TGCAGCGTTGTTCTTCCGGGGGACATTCAGTACTTC. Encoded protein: CSVVLPGDIQYF.

DNA of the CDR3: TGTGCCAGCAGCCTAGAGGCGGTTGCGAACACCGGGGAGCTGTTTTTT. Its translation is CASSLEAVANTGELFF. The gene calls are TRBV9 and TRBJ2-2; D unclear. The germline gives CDR1 SGDLS, CDR2 YYNGEE. The CDR3 consists of 16 residues. Trimming cost V 4 bases and J 0 bases, with 13 bases left between them.

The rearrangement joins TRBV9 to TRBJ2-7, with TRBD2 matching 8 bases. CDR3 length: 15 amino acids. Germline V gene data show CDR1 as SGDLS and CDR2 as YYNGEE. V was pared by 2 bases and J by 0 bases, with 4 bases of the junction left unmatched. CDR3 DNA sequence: TGTGCCAGCAGCGTGGGCGGGGGGACCTCCTACGAGCAGTACTTC. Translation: CASSVGGGTSYEQYF. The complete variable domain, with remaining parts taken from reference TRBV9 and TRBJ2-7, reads DSGVTQTPKHLITATGQRVTLRCSPRSGDLSVYWYQQSLDQGLQFLIQYYNGEERAKGNILERFSAQQFPDLHSELNLSSLELGDSALYFCASSVGGGTSYEQYFGPGTRLTVT.

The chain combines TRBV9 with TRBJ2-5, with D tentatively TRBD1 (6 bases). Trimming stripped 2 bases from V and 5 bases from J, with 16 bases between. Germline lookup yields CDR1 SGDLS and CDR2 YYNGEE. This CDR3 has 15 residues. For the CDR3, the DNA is TGTGCCAGCAGCGTTTCGACAGGAGAAATGGAGACCCAGTACTTC. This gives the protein CASSVSTGEMETQYF.

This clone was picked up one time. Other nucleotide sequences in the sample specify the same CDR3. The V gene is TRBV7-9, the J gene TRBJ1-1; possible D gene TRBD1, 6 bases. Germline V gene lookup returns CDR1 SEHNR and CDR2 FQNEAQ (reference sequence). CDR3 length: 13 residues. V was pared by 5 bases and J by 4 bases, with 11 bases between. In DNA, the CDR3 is TGTGCCAGCAGCCCCACAGGGTCCACTGAAGCTTTCTTT. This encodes CASSPTGSTEAFF.

The CDR3 sequence: CASSLGNRLYGYTF. The CDR3 DNA reads as TGTGCCAGCAGCTTAGGAAACAGGCTCTATGGCTACACCTTC. This rearrangement joins TRBV7-9 to TRBJ1-2, with D tentatively TRBD1 (5 bases). The germline V and J ends were trimmed by 1 base and 4 bases, with 10 bases remaining between them. CDR1 and CDR2 (germline): SEHNR, FQNEAQ (reference sequence). The length of the CDR3 is 14 residues.

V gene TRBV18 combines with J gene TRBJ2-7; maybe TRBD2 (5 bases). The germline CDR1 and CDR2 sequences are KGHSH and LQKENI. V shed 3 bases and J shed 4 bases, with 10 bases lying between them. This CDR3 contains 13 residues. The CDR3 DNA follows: TGTGCCAGCTCACCCTATGGGGAGTACGAGCAGTACTTC. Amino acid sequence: CASSPYGEYEQYF. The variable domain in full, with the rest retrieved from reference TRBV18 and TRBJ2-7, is NAGVMQNPRHLVRRRGQEARLRCSPMKGHSHVYWYRQLPEEGLKFMVYLQKENIIDESGMPKERFSAEFPKEGPSILRIQQVVRGDSAAYFCASSPYGEYEQYFGPGTRLTVT.

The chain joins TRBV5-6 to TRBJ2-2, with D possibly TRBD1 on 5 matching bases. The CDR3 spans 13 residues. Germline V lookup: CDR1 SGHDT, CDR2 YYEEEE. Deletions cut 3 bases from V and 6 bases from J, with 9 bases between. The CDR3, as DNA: TGTGCCAGCAGCTGGGGCGCCGCCGGGGAGCTGTTTTTT. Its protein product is CASSWGAAGELFF.